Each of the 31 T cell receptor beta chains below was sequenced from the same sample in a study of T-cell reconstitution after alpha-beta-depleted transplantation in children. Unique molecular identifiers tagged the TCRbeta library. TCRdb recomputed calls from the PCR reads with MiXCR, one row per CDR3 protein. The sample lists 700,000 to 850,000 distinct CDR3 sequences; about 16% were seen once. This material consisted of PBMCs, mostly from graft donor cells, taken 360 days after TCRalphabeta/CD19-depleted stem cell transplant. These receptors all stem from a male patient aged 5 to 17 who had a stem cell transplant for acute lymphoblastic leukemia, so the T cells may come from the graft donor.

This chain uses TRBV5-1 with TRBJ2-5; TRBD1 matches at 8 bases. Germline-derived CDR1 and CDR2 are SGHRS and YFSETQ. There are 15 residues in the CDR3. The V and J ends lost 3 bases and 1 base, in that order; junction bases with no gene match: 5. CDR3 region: CASSSQGVAQETQYF. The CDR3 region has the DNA TGCGCCAGCAGCTCACAGGGGGTAGCCCAAGAGACCCAGTACTTC.

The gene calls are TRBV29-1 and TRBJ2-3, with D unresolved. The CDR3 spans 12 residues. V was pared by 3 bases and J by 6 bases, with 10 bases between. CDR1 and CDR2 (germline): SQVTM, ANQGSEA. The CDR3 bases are TGCAGCGTTGAGGATAATTCGGATACGCAGTATTTT. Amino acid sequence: CSVEDNSDTQYF.

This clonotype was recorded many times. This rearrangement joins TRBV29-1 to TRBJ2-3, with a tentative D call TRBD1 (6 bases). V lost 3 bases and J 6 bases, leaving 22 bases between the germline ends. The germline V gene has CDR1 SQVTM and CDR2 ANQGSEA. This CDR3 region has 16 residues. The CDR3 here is CSVDSRGTATRDTQYF. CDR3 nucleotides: TGCAGCGTTGATTCCAGGGGAACGGCAACAAGGGATACGCAGTATTTT.

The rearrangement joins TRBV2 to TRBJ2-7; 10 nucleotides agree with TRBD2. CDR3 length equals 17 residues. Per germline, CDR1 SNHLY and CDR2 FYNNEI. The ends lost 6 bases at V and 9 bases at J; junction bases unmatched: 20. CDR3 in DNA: TGTGCCAGCAGGATCGGAACTAGCGGGACTTCGAGGGGGGCGCAGTACTTC. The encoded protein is CASRIGTSGTSRGAQYF.

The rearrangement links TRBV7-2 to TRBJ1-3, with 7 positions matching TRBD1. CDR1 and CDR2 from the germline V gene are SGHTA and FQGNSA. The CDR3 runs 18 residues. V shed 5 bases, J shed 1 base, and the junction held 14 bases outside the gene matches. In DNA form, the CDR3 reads TGTGCCAGCAGCCTACGCAGATCGGACAGGTCTTCTGGAAACACCATATATTTT. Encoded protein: CASSLRRSDRSSGNTIYF.

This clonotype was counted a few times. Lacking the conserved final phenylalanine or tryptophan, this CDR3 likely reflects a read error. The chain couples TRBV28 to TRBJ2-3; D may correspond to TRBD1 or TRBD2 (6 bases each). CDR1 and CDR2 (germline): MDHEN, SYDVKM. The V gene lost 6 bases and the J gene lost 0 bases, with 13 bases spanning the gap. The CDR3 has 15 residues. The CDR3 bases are TGTGCCAGCAGCCACGGGGGCGGTAGCACAGATACGCAGTATGTT. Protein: CASSHGGGSTDTQYV.

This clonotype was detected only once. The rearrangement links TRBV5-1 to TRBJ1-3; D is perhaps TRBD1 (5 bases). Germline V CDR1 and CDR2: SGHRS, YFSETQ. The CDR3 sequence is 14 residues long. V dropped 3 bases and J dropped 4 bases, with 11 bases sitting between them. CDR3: CASSWDDSGNTIYF. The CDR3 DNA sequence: TGCGCCAGCAGCTGGGACGATTCCGGAAACACCATATATTTT.

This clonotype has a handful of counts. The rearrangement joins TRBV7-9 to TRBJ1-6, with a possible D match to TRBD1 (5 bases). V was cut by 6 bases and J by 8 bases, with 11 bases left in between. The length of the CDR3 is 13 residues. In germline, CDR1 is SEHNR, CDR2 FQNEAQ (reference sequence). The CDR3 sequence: CASSTAGDSPLHF. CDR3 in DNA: TGTGCCAGCAGTACCGCGGGGGATTCACCCCTCCACTTT.

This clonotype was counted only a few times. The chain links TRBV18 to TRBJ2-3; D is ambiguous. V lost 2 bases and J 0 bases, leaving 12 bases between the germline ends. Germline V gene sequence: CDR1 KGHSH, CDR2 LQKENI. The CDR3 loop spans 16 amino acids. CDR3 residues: CASSPFSVSSTDTQYF. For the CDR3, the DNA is TGTGCCAGCTCACCATTCAGCGTATCTAGCACAGATACGCAGTATTTT.

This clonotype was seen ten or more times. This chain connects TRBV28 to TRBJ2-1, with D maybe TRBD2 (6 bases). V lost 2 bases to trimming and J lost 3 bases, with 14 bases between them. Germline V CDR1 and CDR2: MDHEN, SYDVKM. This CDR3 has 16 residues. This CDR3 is CASSLPERAFYNEQFF. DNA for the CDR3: TGTGCCAGCAGTTTACCGGAGCGGGCCTTCTACAATGAGCAGTTCTTC.

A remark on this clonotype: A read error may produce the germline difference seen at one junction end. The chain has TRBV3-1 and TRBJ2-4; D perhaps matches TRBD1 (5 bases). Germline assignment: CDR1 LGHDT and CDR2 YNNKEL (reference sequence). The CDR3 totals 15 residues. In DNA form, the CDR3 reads TGTGCCAGCCGCCAGGGTACCTTAGCCAAAAACATTCAGTACTTC. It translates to CASRQGTLAKNIQYF.

The CDR3: CSARSRTATYEQYF. The CDR3 DNA follows: TGCAGTGCTAGGTCTAGGACAGCCACCTACGAGCAGTACTTC. The chain joins TRBV20-1 to TRBJ2-7; D is possibly TRBD1 (6 bases). The germline V gene has CDR1 DFQATT and CDR2 SNEGSKA (reference sequence). The CDR3 covers 14 residues. Trimming took off 3 bases at V and 2 bases at J, with 14 bases between the two ends.

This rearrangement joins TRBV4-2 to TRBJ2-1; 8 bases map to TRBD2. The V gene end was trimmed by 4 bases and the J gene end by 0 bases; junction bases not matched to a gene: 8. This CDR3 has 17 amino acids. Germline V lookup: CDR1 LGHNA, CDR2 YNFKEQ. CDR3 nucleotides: TGTGCCAGCAGCCCGGATGGGAGCGGGAGCTCCTACAATGAGCAGTTCTTC. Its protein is CASSPDGSGSSYNEQFF.

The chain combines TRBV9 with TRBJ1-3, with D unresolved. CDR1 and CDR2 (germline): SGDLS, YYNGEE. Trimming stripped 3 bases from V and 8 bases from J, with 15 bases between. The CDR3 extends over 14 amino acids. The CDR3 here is CASSGQFDIYTIYF. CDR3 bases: TGTGCCAGCAGCGGGCAGTTCGACATCTACACCATATATTTT.

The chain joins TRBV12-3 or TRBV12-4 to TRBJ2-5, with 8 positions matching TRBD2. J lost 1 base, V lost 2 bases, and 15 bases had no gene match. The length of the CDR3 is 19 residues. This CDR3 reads CASSLRGRTYWNPQETQYF. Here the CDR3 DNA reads TGTGCCAGCAGTTTACGCGGGAGGACGTATTGGAACCCCCAAGAGACCCAGTACTTC.

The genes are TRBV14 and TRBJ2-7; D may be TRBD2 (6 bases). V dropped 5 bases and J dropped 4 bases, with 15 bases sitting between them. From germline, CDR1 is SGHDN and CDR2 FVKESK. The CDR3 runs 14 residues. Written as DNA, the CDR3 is TGTGCCAGCAGCAACTCTCTAGCGAGTTACGAGCAGTACTTC. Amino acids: CASSNSLASYEQYF.

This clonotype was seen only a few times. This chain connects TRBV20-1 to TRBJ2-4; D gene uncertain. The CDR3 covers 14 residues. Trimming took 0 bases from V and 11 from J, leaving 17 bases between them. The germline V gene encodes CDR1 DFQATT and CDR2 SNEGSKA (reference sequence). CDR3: CSARDLPRSYFQYF. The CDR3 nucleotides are TGCAGTGCTAGAGATTTGCCAAGGAGCTACTTTCAGTACTTC.

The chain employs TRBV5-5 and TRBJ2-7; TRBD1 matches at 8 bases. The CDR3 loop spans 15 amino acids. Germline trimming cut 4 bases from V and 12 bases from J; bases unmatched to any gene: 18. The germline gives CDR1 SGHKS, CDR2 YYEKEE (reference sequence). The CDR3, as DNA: TGTGCCAGCAGCGGGGCCTCGGGACAGGCCCCTACCTGGTACTTC. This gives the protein CASSGASGQAPTWYF.

In DNA, the CDR3 is TGTGCCAGCAGGAAAGCTAGCGGGAGGGCCTCGGGAGATACGCAGTATTTT. It yields the protein CASRKASGRASGDTQYF. V gene TRBV6-1 combines with J gene TRBJ2-3; 12 positions match TRBD2. The trim removed 6 bases at V and 5 bases at J, leaving 12 bases unmatched. The CDR3 is 17 amino acids. Germline-derived CDR1 and CDR2 are MNHNS and SASEGT.

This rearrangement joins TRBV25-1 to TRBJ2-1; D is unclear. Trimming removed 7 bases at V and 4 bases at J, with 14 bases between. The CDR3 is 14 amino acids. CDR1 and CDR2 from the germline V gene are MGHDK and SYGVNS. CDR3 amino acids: CASTGGGKYNEQFF. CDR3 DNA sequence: TGTGCCAGCACCGGCGGTGGGAAGTACAATGAGCAGTTCTTC.

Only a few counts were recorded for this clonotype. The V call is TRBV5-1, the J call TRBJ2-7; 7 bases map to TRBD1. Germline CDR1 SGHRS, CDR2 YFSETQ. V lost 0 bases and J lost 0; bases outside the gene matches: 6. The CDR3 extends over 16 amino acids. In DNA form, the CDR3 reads TGCGCCAGCAGCTTGGGGGGGACAGCTTTCTCCTACGAGCAGTACTTC. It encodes CASSLGGTAFSYEQYF.

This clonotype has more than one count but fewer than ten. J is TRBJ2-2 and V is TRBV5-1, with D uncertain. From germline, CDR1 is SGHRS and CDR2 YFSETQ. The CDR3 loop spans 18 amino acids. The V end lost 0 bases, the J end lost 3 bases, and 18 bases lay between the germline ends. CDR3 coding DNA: TGCGCCAGCAGCTTGGGCGGACCCGATAATCGGCACACCGGGGAGCTGTTTTTT. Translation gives CASSLGGPDNRHTGELFF. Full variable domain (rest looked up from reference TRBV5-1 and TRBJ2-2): KAGVTQTPRYLIKTRGQQVTLSCSPISGHRSVSWYQQTPGQGLQFLFEYFSETQRNKGNFPGRFSGRQFSNSRSEMNVSTLELGDSALYLCASSLGGPDNRHTGELFFGEGSRLTVL.

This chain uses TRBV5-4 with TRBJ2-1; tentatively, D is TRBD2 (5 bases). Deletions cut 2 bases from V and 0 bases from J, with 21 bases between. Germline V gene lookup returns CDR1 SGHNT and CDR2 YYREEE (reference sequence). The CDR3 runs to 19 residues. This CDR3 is CASSFGRSDYTSSYNEQFF. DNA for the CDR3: TGTGCCAGCAGCTTCGGTCGTAGCGACTATACAAGCTCCTACAATGAGCAGTTCTTC. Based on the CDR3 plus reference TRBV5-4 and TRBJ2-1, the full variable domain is ETGVTQSPTHLIKTRGQQVTLRCSSQSGHNTVSWYQQALGQGPQFIFQYYREEENGRGNFPPRFSGLQFPNYSSELNVNALELDDSALYLCASSFGRSDYTSSYNEQFFGPGTRLTVL.

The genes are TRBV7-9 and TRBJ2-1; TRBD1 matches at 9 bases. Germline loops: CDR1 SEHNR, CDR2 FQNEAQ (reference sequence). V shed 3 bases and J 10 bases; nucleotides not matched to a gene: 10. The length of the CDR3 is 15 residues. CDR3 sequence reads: CASSFPGQGNWEQFF. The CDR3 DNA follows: TGTGCCAGCAGCTTCCCCGGACAGGGGAACTGGGAGCAGTTCTTC.

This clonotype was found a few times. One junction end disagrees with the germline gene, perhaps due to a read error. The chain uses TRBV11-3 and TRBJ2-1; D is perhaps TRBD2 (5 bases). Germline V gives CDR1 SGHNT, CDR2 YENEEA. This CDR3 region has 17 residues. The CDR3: CASSFGVSPMRYSEQFF. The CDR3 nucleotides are TGTGCCAGCAGCTTCGGGGTCAGCCCCATGAGATACAGTGAGCAGTTCTTC.

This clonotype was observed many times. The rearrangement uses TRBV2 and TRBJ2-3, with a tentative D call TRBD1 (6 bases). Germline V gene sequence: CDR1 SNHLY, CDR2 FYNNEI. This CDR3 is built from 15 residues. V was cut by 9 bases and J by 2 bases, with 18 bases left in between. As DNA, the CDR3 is TGTGCCAGAGAGATTGAAGGACAGACCACAGATACGCAGTATTTT. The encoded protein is CAREIEGQTTDTQYF.

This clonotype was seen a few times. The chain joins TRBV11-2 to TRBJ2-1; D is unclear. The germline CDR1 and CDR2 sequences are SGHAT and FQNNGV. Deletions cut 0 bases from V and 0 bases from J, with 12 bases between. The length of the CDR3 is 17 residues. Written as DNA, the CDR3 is TGTGCCAGCAGCTTAGAATCGCAGATAATCTCCTACAATGAGCAGTTCTTC. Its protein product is CASSLESQIISYNEQFF.

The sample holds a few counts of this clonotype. CDR3 in DNA: TGTGCCAGTAGTCCCGGGACAGGGGAGGCTGGGGCCAACGTCCTGACTTTC. Translating it yields CASSPGTGEAGANVLTF. This chain uses TRBV19 with TRBJ2-6, with 10 positions matching TRBD1. The J segment lost 2 bases and the V segment lost 5 bases, leaving 6 bases of the junction unmatched. The CDR3 loop spans 17 amino acids. Germline CDR1 reads LNHDA; CDR2 reads SQIVND (reference sequence). Variable domain in full (rest from reference TRBV19 and TRBJ2-6): DGGITQSPKYLFRKEGQNVTLSCEQNLNHDAMYWYRQDPGQGLRLIYYSQIVNDFQKGDIAEGYSVSREKKESFPLTVTSAQKNPTAFYLCASSPGTGEAGANVLTFGAGSRLTVL.

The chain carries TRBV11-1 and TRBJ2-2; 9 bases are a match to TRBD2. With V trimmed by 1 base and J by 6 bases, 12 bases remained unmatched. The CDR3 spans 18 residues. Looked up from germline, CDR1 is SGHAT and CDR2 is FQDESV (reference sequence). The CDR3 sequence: CASSLGRGRAESAGELFF. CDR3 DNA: TGTGCCAGCAGCTTAGGGCGCGGGAGGGCCGAATCGGCCGGGGAGCTGTTTTTT.

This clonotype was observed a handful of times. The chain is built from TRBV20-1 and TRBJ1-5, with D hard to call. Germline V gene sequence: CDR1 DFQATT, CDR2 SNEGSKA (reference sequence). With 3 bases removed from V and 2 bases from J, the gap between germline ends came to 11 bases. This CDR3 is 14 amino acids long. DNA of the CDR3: TGCAGTGCTAGGGCCAGCGGCCGCAATCAGCCCCAGCATTTT. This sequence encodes CSARASGRNQPQHF.

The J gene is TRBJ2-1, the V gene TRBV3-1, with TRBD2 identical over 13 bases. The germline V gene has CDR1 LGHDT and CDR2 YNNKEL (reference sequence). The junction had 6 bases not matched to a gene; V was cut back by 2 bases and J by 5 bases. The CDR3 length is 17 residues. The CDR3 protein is CASSQFGTSGTNNEQFF. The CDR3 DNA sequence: TGTGCCAGCAGCCAATTCGGGACTAGCGGGACAAACAATGAGCAGTTCTTC.